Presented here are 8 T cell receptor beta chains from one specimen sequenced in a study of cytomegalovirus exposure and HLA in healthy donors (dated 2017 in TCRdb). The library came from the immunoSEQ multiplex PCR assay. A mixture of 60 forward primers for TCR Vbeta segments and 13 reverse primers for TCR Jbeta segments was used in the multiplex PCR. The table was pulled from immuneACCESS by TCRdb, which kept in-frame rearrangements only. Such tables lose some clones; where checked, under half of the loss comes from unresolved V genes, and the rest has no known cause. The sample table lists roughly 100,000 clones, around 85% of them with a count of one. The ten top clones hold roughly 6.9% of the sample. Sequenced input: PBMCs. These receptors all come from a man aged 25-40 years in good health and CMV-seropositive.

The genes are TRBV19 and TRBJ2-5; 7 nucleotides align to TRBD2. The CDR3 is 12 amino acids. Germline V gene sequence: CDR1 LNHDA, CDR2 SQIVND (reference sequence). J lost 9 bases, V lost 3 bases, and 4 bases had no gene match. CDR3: CASSISGVPQYF. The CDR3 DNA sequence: TGTGCCAGTAGTATCAGCGGGGTTCCCCAGTACTTC. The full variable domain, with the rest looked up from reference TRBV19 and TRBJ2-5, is DGGITQSPKYLFRKEGQNVTLSCEQNLNHDAMYWYRQDPGQGLRLIYYSQIVNDFQKGDIAEGYSVSREKKESFPLTVTSAQKNPTAFYLCASSISGVPQYFGPGTRLLVL.

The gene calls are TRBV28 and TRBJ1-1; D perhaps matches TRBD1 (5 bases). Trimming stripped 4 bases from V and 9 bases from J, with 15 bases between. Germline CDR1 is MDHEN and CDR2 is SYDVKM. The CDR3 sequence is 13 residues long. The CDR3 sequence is CASSSGVGGKAFF. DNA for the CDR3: TGTGCCAGCAGTTCCGGGGTCGGGGGGAAAGCTTTCTTT.

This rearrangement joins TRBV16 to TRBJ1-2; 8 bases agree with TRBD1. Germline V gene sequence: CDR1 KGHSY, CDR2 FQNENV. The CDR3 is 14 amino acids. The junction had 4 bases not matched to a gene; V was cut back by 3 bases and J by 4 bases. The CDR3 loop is CASSQTGQGYGYTF. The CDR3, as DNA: TGTGCCAGCAGCCAGACCGGACAGGGCTATGGCTACACCTTC. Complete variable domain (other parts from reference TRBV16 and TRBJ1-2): GEEVAQTPKHLVRGEGQKAKLYCAPIKGHSYVFWYQQVLKNEFKFLISFQNENVFDETGMPKERFSAKCLPNSPCSLEIQATKLEDSAVYFCASSQTGQGYGYTFGSGTRLTVV.

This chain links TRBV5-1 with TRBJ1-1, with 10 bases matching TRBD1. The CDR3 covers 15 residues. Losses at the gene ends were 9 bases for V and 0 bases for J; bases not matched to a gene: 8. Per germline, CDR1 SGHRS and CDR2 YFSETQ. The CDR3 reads CATKTGGGLNTEAFF. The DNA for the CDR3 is TGCGCCACCAAGACAGGGGGCGGCCTGAACACTGAAGCTTTCTTT.

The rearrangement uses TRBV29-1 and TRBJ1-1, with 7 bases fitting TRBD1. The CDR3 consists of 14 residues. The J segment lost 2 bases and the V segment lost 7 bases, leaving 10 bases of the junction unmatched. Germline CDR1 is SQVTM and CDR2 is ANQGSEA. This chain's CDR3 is CSGRGTDINTEAFF. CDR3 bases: TGCAGCGGGAGAGGGACAGACATAAACACTGAAGCTTTCTTT.

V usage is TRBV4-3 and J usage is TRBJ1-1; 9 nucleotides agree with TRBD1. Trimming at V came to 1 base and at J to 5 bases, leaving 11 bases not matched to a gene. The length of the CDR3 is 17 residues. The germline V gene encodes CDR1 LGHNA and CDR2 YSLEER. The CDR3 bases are TGCGCCAGCAGCCAAGGGTTCACAGGGGGCTCTAGGACTGAAGCTTTCTTT. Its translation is CASSQGFTGGSRTEAFF.

The CDR3 loop is CASSLGPAEWNSPLHF. CDR3 nucleotide sequence: TGCGCCAGCAGCCTAGGCCCGGCGGAATGGAATTCACCCCTCCACTTT. This sequence joins TRBV5-1 and TRBJ1-6; D is unresolved. This CDR3 contains 16 residues. Germline V lookup: CDR1 SGHRS, CDR2 YFSETQ. V lost 4 bases to trimming and J lost 7 bases, with 18 bases between them.

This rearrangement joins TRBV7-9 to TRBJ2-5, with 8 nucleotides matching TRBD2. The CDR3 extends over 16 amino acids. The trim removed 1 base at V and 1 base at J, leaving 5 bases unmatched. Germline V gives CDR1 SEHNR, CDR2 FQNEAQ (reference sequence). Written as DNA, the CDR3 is TGTGCCAGCAGCTTAGTCGGCGGGGGGCCCCAAGAGACCCAGTACTTC. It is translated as CASSLVGGGPQETQYF. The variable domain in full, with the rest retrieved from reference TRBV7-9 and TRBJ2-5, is DTGVSQNPRHKITKRGQNVTFRCDPISEHNRLYWYRQTLGQGPEFLTYFQNEAQLEKSRLLSDRFSAERPKGSFSTLEIQRTEQGDSAMYLCASSLVGGGPQETQYFGPGTRLLVL.